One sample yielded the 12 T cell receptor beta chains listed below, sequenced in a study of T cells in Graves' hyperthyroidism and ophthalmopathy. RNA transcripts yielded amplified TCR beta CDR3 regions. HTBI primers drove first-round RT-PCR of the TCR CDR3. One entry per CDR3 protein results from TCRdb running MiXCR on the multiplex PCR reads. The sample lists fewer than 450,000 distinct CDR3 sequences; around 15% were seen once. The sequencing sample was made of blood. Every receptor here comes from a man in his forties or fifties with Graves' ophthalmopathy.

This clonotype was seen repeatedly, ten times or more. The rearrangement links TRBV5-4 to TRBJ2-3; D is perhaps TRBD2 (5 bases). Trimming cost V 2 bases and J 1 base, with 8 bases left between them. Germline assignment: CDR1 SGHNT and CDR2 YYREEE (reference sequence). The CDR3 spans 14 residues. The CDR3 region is CASSFQRGTDTQYF. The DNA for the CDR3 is TGTGCCAGCAGCTTCCAGAGGGGCACAGATACGCAGTATTTT.

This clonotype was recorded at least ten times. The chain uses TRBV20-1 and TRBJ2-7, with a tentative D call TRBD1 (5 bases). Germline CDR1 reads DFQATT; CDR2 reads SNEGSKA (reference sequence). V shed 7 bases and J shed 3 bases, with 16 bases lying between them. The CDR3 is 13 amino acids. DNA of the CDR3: TGCAGTGGAAGACGGCAGGGCTACTACGAGCAGTACTTC. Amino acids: CSGRRQGYYEQYF.

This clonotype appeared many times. The CDR3 reads CASSLGWKVGAGTTYEQYF. As DNA, the CDR3 is TGTGCCAGCAGCTTAGGTTGGAAGGTTGGAGCGGGGACTACCTACGAGCAGTACTTC. The V and J genes are TRBV11-2 and TRBJ2-7, with 7 bases identical to TRBD2. CDR1 and CDR2 from the germline V gene are SGHAT and FQNNGV. Unmatched junction bases numbered 17, after V lost 1 base and J lost 2 bases. The CDR3 covers 19 residues.

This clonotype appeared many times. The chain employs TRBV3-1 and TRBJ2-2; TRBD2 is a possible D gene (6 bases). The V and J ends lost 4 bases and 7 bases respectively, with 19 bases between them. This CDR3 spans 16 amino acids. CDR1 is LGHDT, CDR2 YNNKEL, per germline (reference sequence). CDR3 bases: TGTGCCAGCAGCCCGAGATTAACGGGAGTTAGCGGGGAGCTGTTTTTT. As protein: CASSPRLTGVSGELFF.

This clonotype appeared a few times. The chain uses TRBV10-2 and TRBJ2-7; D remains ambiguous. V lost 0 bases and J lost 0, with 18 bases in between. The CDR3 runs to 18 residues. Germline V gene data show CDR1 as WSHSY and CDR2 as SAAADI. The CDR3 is CASSESLRTSSSSYEQYF. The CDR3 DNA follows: TGCGCCAGCAGTGAGTCACTACGGACCTCCTCCAGCTCCTACGAGCAGTACTTC.

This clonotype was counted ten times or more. CDR3 residues: CASSLMAGDQPQHF. The CDR3 nucleotides are TGTGCCAGCAGTTTAATGGCAGGGGATCAGCCCCAGCATTTT. This chain links TRBV28 with TRBJ1-5; tentatively, D is TRBD1 (6 bases). Trimming took off 2 bases at V and 5 bases at J, with 10 bases between the two ends. Germline assignment: CDR1 MDHEN and CDR2 SYDVKM. The CDR3 extends over 14 amino acids.

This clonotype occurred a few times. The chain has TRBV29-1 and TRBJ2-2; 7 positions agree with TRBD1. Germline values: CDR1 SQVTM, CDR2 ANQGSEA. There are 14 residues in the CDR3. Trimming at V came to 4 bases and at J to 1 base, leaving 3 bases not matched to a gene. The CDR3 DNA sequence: TGCAGCGTTGTGGGACAGCTGAACACCGGGGAGCTGTTTTTT. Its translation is CSVVGQLNTGELFF.

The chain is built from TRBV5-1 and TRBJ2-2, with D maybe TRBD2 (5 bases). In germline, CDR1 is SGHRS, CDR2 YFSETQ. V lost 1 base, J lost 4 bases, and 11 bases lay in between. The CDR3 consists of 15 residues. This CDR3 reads CASSLTEGSTGELFF. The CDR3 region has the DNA TGCGCCAGCAGCTTGACGGAAGGGAGCACCGGGGAGCTGTTTTTT.

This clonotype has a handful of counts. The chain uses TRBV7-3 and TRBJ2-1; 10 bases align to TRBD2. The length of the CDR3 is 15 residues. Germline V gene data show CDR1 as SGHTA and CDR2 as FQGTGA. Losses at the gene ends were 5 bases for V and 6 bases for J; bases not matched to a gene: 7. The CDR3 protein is CASSAQREGRNEQFF. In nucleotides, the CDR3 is TGTGCCAGCAGCGCCCAGCGGGAGGGCCGCAATGAGCAGTTCTTC.

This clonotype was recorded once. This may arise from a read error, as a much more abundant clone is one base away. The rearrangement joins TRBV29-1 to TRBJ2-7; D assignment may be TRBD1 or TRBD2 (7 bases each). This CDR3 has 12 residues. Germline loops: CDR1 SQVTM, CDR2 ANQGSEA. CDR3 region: CSVLQGRGEQHF. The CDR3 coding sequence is TGCAGCGTTCTACAGGGGAGGGGCGAGCAGCACTTC.

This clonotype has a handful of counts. The CDR3 sequence is CSARKTGGLYGYTF. DNA for the CDR3: TGCAGTGCCAGAAAAACAGGGGGACTGTACGGCTACACCTTC. This rearrangement joins TRBV20-1 to TRBJ1-2, with 8 bases aligning to TRBD1. V gave up 6 bases and J gave up 8 bases; unmatched junction bases: 14. CDR3 length: 14 amino acids. Germline values: CDR1 DFQATT, CDR2 SNEGSKA (reference sequence).

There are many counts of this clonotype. This CDR3 is CASSPTGNEQYF. In nucleotides, the CDR3 is TGTGCCAGCAGCCCGACAGGGAACGAGCAGTACTTC. This rearrangement joins TRBV7-9 to TRBJ2-7, with 7 bases fitting TRBD1. The CDR3 covers 12 residues. Germline assignment: CDR1 SEHNR and CDR2 FQNEAQ (reference sequence). After removal of 5 bases from V and 5 bases from J, the junction contained 3 bases not matched to a gene. Complete variable domain (other parts from reference TRBV7-9 and TRBJ2-7): DTGVSQNPRHKITKRGQNVTFRCDPISEHNRLYWYRQTLGQGPEFLTYFQNEAQLEKSRLLSDRFSAERPKGSFSTLEIQRTEQGDSAMYLCASSPTGNEQYFGPGTRLTVT.